The present entry profiles one T cell receptor beta chain with its context. The data stem from a study of blood T cell repertoires in COVID-19. As for the study in general: The cDNA or gDNA used as material had been derived from T cells, B-cell-depleted T cells, or PBMCs.

Method: immunoSEQ multiplex PCR; TCRdb's copy keeps in-frame clones and lacks some. In the table there are about 78,000 clones, around 87% of which are singletons. Looked up from germline, CDR1 is DFQATT and CDR2 is SNEGSKA (reference sequence). V gave up 3 bases and J gave up 6 bases; unmatched junction bases: 5. This CDR3 is 13 amino acids long. The chain joins TRBV20-1 to TRBJ2-7; 10 bases fit TRBD1. The sequencing input was peripheral blood. The TCR originated in an elderly woman with active or convalescent COVID-19. The CDR3 nucleotides are TGCAGTGCTAGTAGACAGGGGGCGGGCGAGCAGTACTTC. Its translation is CSASRQGAGEQYF.